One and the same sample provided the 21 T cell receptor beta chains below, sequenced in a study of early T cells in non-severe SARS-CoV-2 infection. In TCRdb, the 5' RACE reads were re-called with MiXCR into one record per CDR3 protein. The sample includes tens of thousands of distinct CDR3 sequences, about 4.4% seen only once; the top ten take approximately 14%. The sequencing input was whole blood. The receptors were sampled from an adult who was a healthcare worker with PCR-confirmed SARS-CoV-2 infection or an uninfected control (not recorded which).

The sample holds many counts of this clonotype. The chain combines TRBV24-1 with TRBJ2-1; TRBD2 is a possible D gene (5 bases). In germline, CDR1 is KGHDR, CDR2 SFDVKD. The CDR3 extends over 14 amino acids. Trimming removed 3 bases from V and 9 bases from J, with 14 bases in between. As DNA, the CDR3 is TGTGCCACCAGTGATGAACTAGTGGGTGGTGAGCAGTTCTTC. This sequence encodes CATSDELVGGEQFF.

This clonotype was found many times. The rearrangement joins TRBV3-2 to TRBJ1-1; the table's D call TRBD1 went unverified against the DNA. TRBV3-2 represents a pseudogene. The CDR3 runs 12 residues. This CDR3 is CASSQDPGPAFF. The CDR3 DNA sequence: TGTGCCAGCAGCCAAGATCCGGGGCCAGCTTTCTTT.

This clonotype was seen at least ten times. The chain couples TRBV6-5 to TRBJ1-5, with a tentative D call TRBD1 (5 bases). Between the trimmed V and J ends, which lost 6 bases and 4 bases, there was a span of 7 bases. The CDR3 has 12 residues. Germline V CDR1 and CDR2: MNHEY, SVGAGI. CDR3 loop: CASRTANQPQHF. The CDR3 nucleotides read TGTGCCAGCAGGACAGCTAATCAGCCCCAGCATTTT.

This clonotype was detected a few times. CDR3 coding DNA: TGTGCCTGGAGTTGGGGACAGGCGAACACTGAAGCTTTCTTT. Translated, it gives CAWSWGQANTEAFF. The gene calls are TRBV30 and TRBJ1-1, with 8 nucleotides matching TRBD1. V was pared by 2 bases and J by 1 base, with 3 bases of the junction left unmatched. Germline assignment: CDR1 GTSNPN and CDR2 SVGIG (reference sequence). The CDR3 sequence is 14 residues long.

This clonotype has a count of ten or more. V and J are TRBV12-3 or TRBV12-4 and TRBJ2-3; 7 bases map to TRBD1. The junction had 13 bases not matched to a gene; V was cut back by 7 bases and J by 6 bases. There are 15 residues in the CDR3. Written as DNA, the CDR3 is TGTGCCAGCACCGACACAGGGGCCGGCGGCGATACGCAGTATTTT. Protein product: CASTDTGAGGDTQYF.

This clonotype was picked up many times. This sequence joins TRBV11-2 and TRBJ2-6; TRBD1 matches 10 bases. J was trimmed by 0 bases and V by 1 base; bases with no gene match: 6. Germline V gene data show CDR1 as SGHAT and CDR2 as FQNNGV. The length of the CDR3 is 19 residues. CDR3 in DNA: TGTGCCAGCAGCTTAGTTCCGGGACAGGGGTACTCTGGGGCCAACGTCCTGACTTTC. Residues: CASSLVPGQGYSGANVLTF.

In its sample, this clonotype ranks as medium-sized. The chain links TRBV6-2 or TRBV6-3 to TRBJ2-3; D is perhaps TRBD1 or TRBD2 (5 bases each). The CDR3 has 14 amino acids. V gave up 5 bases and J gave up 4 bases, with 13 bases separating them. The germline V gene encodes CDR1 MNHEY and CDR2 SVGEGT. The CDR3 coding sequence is TGTGCCAGCAGTCGCAGCCGGGACCCAGATACGCAGTATTTT. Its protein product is CASSRSRDPDTQYF.

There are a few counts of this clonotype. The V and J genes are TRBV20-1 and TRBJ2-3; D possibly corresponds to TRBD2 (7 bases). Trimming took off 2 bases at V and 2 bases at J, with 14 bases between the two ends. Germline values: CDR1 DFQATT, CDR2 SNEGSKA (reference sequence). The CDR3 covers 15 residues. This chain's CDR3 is CSARSGGGYTDTQYF. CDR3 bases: TGCAGTGCTAGATCAGGCGGGGGCTACACAGATACGCAGTATTTT.

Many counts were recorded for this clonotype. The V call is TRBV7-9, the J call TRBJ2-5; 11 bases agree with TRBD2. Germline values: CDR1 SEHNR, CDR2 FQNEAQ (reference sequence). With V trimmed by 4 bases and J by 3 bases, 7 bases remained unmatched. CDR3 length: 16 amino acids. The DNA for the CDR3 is TGTGCCAGCAGCTATCCTAGCGGGAGGATCAAAGAGACCCAGTACTTC. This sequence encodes CASSYPSGRIKETQYF.

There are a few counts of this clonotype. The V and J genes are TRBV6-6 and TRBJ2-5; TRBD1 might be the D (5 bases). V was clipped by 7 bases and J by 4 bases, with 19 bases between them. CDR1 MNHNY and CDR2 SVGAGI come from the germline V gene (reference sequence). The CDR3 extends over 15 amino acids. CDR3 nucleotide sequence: TGTGCCAGCACACTTACTCGTGGGGCAACAGAGACCCAGTACTTC. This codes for CASTLTRGATETQYF.

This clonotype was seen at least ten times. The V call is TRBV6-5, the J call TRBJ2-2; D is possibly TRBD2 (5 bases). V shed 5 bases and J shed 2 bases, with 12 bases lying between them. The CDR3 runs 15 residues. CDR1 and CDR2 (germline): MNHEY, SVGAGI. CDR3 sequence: CASSLMGVNTGELFF. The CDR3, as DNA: TGTGCCAGCAGTCTAATGGGAGTCAACACCGGGGAGCTGTTTTTT.

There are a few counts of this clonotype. CDR3 nucleotides: TGTGCCAGCAGCTTTGGGTCAGGCTATGGCTACACCTTC. This translates into CASSFGSGYGYTF. The chain recombines TRBV7-9 with TRBJ1-2; the D is unclear. CDR1 and CDR2 (germline): SEHNR, FQNEAQ (reference sequence). This CDR3 contains 13 residues. The V and J ends lost 3 bases and 4 bases respectively, with 9 bases between them.

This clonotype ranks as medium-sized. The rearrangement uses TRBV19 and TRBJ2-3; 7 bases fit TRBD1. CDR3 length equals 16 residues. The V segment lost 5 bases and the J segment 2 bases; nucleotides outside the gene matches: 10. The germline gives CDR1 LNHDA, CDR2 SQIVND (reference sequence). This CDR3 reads CASSSPGTANTDTQYF. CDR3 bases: TGTGCCAGTAGTTCCCCCGGGACAGCGAACACAGATACGCAGTATTTT.

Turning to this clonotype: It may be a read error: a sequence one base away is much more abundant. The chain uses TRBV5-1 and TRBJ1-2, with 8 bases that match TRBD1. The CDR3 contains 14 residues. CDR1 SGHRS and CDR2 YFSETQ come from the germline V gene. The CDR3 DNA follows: TGCACCAGCAGCGGAACAGGGGGTTACTATGGCTACACCTTC. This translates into CTSSGTGGYYGYTF.

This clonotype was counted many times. The CDR3 DNA reads TGTGCCAGCAGCTTACGGAGCTCTGGAAACACCATATATTTT. Amino acid sequence: CASSLRSSGNTIYF. J is TRBJ1-3 and V is TRBV7-6; no firm D call. There are 14 residues in the CDR3. Germline assignment: CDR1 SGHVS and CDR2 FNYEAQ. Trimming took 2 bases from V and 0 from J, leaving 5 bases between them.

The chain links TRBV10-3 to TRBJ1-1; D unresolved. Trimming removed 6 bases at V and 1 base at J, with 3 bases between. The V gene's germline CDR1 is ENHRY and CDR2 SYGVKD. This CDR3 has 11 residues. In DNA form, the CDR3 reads TGTGCCATCAGAGGGAACACTGAAGCTTTCTTT. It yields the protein CAIRGNTEAFF.

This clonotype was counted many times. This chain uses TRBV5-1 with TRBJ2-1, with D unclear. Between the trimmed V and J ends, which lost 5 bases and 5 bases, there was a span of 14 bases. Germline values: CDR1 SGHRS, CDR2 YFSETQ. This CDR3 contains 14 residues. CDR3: CASRPLGGNNEQFF. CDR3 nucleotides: TGCGCCAGCAGACCGCTTGGCGGTAACAATGAGCAGTTCTTC.

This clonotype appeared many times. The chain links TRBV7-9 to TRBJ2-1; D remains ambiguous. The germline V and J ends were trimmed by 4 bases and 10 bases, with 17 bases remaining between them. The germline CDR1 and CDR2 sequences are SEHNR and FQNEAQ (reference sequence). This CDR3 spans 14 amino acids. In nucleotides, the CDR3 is TGTGCCAGCAGCTCCGCCGGGCTCCGTGGCGAGCAGTTCTTC. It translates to CASSSAGLRGEQFF.

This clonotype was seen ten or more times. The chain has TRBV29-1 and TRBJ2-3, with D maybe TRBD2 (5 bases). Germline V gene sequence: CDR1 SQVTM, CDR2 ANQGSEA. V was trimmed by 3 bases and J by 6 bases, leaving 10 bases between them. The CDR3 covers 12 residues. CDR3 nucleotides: TGCAGCGTTGAGGAGGACGGCGATACGCAGTATTTT. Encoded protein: CSVEEDGDTQYF.

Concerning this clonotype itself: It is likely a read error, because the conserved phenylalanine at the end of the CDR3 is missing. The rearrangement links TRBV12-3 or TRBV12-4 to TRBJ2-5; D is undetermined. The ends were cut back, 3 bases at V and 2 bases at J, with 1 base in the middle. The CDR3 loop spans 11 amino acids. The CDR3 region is CASSLQETQYY. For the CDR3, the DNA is TGTGCCAGCAGTTTGCAAGAGACCCAGTACTAC.

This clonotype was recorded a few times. CDR3 protein: CASSPRGWGGYNEQFF. The DNA of the CDR3 is TGTGCCAGCAGCCCCCGAGGCTGGGGAGGATACAATGAGCAGTTCTTC. This chain joins TRBV11-2 and TRBJ2-1, with a possible D match to TRBD2 (6 bases). The length of the CDR3 is 16 residues. V lost 5 bases, J lost 4 bases, and 18 bases lay in between. The germline V gene encodes CDR1 SGHAT and CDR2 FQNNGV.